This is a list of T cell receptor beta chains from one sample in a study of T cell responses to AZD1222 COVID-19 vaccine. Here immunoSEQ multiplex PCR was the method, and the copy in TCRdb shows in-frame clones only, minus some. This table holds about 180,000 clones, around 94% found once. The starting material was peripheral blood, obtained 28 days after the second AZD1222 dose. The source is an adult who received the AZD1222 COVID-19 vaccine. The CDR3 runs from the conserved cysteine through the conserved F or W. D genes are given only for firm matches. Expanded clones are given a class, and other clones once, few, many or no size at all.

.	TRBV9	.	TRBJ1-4	CASSRQATNEKLFF	TGTGCCAGCAGTAGACAAGCAACTAATGAAAAACTGTTTTTT
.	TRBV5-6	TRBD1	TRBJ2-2	CASSLGDRAPGELFF	TGTGCCAGCAGCTTGGGGGACAGGGCGCCCGGGGAGCTGTTTTTT
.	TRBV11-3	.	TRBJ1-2	CASSSTDNYGYTF	TGTGCCAGCAGCTCGACTGATAACTATGGCTACACCTTC
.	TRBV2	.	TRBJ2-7	CASIERTVTYEQYF	TGTGCCAGCATCGAGCGGACCGTGACCTACGAGCAGTACTTC
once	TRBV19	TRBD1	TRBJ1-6	CASSKTGYNSPLHF	TGTGCCAGTAGCAAGACAGGGTATAATTCACCCCTCCACTTT
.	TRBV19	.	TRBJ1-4	CASSPKKVTNEKLFF	TGTGCCAGTAGTCCTAAGAAGGTCACTAATGAAAAACTGTTTTTT
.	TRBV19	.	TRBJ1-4	CASKNTATNEKLFF	TGTGCCAGTAAAAACACTGCAACTAATGAAAAACTGTTTTTT
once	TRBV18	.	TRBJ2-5	CASSRGVKETQYF	TGTGCCAGCTCGAGAGGGGTAAAAGAGACCCAGTACTTC
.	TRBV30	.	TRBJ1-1	CAWSAGLSNTEAFF	TGTGCCTGGAGTGCGGGACTCTCGAACACTGAAGCTTTCTTT
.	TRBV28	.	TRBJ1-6	CASSLIFGGSSYNSPLHF	TGTGCCAGCAGTTTAATCTTCGGGGGCAGCTCCTATAATTCACCCCTCCACTTT
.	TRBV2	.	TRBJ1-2	CASSETSGYGYTF	TGTGCCAGCAGTGAGACGTCAGGGTATGGCTACACCTTC
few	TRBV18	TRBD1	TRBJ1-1	CASSPPEGQGEAFF	TGTGCCAGCTCACCACCGGAGGGACAGGGAGAAGCTTTCTTT
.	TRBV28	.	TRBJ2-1	CASRTLPGVNEQFF	TGTGCCAGCAGAACCTTGCCAGGGGTTAATGAGCAGTTCTTC
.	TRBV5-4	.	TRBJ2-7	CASSSTFIYEQYF	TGTGCCAGCAGCTCGACCTTTATTTACGAGCAGTACTTC
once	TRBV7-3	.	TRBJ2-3	CASSSRNRLVRASTDTQYF	TGTGCCAGCAGCTCCCGCAACCGACTAGTCAGGGCTAGCACAGATACGCAGTATTTT
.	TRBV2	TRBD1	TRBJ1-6	CASTADRDVNSSPLHF	TGTGCCAGCACCGCGGACAGGGATGTTAATTCTTCACCCCTCCACTTT
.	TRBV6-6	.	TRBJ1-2	CASSYEDFSGYTF	TGTGCCAGCAGTTACGAGGACTTCTCTGGCTACACCTTC
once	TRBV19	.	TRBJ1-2	CASSIRIAGIGGYTF	TGTGCCAGTAGTATTCGTATCGCAGGGATCGGTGGCTACACCTTC
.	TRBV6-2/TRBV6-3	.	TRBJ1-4	CASSFGQPRGEKLFF	TGTGCCAGCAGTTTCGGACAACCCCGGGGTGAAAAACTGTTTTTT
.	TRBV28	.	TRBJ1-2	CASSPNRELIYGYTF	TGTGCCAGCAGCCCGAACAGGGAACTGATCTATGGCTACACCTTC
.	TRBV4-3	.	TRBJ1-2	CASSQVDSTYGYTF	TGCGCCAGCAGCCAAGTTGACAGCACGTATGGCTACACCTTC
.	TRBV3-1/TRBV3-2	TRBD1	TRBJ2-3	CASSRTGGADTQYF	TGTGCCAGCAGCCGGACAGGGGGAGCAGATACGCAGTATTTT
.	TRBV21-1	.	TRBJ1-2	CASSSAGGRIPYGYTF	TGTGCCAGCAGCTCGGCGGGGGGCCGTATTCCCTATGGCTACACCTTC
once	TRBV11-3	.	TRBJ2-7	CASSVRSTGFYEQYF	TGTGCCAGCAGCGTGAGATCCACAGGGTTCTACGAGCAGTACTTC
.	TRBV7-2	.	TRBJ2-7	CASSMGGGEQYF	TGTGCCAGCTCGATGGGGGGCGGAGAGCAGTACTTC
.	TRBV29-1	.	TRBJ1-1	CSVNRATEAFF	TGCAGCGTTAACAGGGCTACTGAAGCTTTCTTT
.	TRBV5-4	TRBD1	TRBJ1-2	CASSSDRGNYGYTF	TGTGCCAGCAGCAGCGACAGGGGTAACTATGGCTACACCTTC
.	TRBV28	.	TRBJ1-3	CASSPFFEGRGGNTIYF	TGTGCCAGCAGCCCTTTCTTTGAAGGGAGGGGTGGAAACACCATATATTTT
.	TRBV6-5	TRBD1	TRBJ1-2	CASTRDRGHYTF	TGTGCCAGCACCCGGGACAGGGGACACTACACCTTC
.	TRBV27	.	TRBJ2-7	CASSAADSLYEQYF	TGTGCCAGCAGCGCCGCGGACAGCCTCTACGAGCAGTACTTC
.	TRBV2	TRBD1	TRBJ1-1	CASSETGFTEAFF	TGTGCCAGCAGTGAGACAGGGTTCACTGAAGCTTTCTTT
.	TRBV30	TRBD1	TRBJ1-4	CAWSDREVYEKLFF	TGTGCCTGGAGCGACAGGGAGGTTTATGAAAAACTGTTTTTT
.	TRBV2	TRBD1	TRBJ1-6	CASSSQGAGNSPLHF	TGTGCCAGCTCCTCACAGGGGGCTGGGAATTCACCCCTCCACTTT
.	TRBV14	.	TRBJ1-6	CASSQEGRGYNSPLHF	TGTGCCAGCAGCCAAGAAGGTCGAGGGTATAATTCACCCCTCCACTTT
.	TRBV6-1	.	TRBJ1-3	CASSGAGASGNTIYF	TGTGCCAGCAGTGGAGCAGGGGCGTCTGGAAACACCATATATTTT
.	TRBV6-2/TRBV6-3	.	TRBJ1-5	CASSYRGSNQPQHF	TGTGCCAGCAGTTACCGGGGTAGCAATCAGCCCCAGCATTTT
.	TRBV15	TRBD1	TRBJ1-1	CATSSPGQANTEAFF	TGTGCCACCAGCTCTCCGGGACAGGCCAACACTGAAGCTTTCTTT
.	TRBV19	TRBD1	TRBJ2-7	CASSIGTGTAYEQYF	TGTGCCAGTAGTATAGGGACCGGGACAGCCTACGAGCAGTACTTC
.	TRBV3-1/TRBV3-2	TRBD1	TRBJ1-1	CASSPTGLAEAFF	TGTGCCAGCAGCCCGACAGGGTTGGCTGAAGCTTTCTTT
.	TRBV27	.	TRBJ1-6	CASSLFSSPLHF	TGTGCCAGCAGTCTTTTTTCCTCACCCCTCCACTTT
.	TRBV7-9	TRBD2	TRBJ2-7	CASSPKGSGGVEQYF	TGTGCCAGCAGCCCTAAGGGTAGCGGGGGGGTCGAGCAGTACTTC
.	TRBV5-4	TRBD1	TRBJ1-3	CASSLDRGAGNTIYF	TGTGCCAGCAGCCTCGACAGGGGAGCTGGAAACACCATATATTTT
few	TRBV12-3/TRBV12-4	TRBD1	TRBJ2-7	CASSGQGGYEQYF	TGTGCCAGCAGCGGACAGGGGGGCTACGAGCAGTACTTC
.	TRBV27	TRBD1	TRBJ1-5	CASSLGTANQPQHF	TGTGCCAGCAGTCTGGGGACAGCGAATCAGCCCCAGCATTTT
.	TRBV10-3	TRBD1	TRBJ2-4	CAIGTGGDIQYF	TGTGCCATTGGGACAGGGGGAGACATTCAGTACTTC
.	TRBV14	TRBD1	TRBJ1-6	CASSQGDRGYNSPLHF	TGTGCCAGCAGCCAAGGGGACAGGGGTTATAATTCACCCCTCCACTTT
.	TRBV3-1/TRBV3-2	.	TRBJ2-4	CASSQGVRAKNIQYF	TGTGCCAGCAGCCAAGGGGTCCGAGCCAAAAACATTCAGTACTTC
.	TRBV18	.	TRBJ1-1	CASSPRDYSDTEAFF	TGTGCCAGCTCACCACGGGATTATTCAGACACTGAAGCTTTCTTT
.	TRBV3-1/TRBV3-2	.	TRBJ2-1	CASTQMGVTEQFF	TGTGCCAGCACCCAAATGGGGGTAACTGAGCAGTTCTTC
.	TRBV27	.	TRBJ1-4	CASSPRGGSEKLFF	TGTGCCAGCAGTCCCCGGGGGGGCTCTGAAAAACTGTTTTTT
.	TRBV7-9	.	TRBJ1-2	CASSLPRNYGYTF	TGTGCCAGCAGCTTACCACGGAACTATGGCTACACCTTC
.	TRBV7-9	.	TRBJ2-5	CASSPTGRETQYF	TGTGCCAGCAGCCCGACGGGCAGAGAGACCCAGTACTTC
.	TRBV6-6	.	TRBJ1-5	CASSLLPQGQPQHF	TGTGCCAGCAGTCTCCTTCCCCAGGGTCAGCCCCAGCATTTT
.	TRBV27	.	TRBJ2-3	CASSPVRDGTQYF	TGTGCCAGCAGTCCGGTGAGGGACGGTACGCAGTATTTT